The next 29 T cell receptor beta chains were all read from a single sample in a study of blood T cell repertoires in COVID-19 (TCRdb year 2020). Library construction relied on the immunoSEQ multiplex PCR assay. In its TCRdb copy, this immuneACCESS table keeps in-frame sequences only and misses some clones. Where compared with another copy, unresolved V genes explain less than half of these, and the others have no known cause. The sample profile shows approximately 200,000 clones; about 85% of them were found once. The ten largest clones take up roughly a sixth of the sample. The sequenced sample consisted of PBMCs or T cells enriched from blood (not recorded which). These receptors were obtained from a man aged 40-49 years who had recovered from COVID-19.

The rearrangement uses TRBV27 and TRBJ2-7, with 8 bases fitting TRBD1. Germline values: CDR1 MNHEY, CDR2 SMNVEV (reference sequence). This CDR3 has 14 amino acids. With 2 bases clipped from V and 6 bases from J, the junction kept 6 bases outside the gene matches. The CDR3 spells CASSLGRGPLEQYF. In DNA, the CDR3 is TGTGCCAGCAGTTTAGGCAGGGGGCCCCTCGAGCAGTACTTC.

The chain is built from TRBV5-6 and TRBJ2-7; D is perhaps TRBD1 (6 bases). The CDR3 is 12 residues long. Trimming removed 2 bases from V and 6 bases from J, with 9 bases in between. Germline V lookup: CDR1 SGHDT, CDR2 YYEEEE. In DNA form, the CDR3 reads TGTGCCAGCAGCTTAACAGGGTTCGAGCAGTACTTC. Its translation is CASSLTGFEQYF.

This clone appeared a single time. This sequence joins TRBV21-1 and TRBJ1-1; the table's TRBD1 call for D was not verified on the DNA. TRBV21-1 counts as a pseudogene. The CDR3 extends over 15 amino acids. The CDR3 nucleotides read TGTGCCAGCAGCAAAGGCGACAGGGTGAACACTGAAGCTTTCTTT. Protein sequence: CASSKGDRVNTEAFF.

This chain connects TRBV12-3 or TRBV12-4 to TRBJ2-7; the D gene is possibly TRBD1 (5 bases). There are 12 residues in the CDR3. Trimming pared 5 bases from V and 4 bases from J, leaving 9 bases between. This CDR3 is CASSSGHYEQYF. DNA of the CDR3: TGTGCCAGCAGTAGTGGACATTACGAGCAGTACTTC.

The chain recombines TRBV5-6 with TRBJ2-7; 9 nucleotides line up with TRBD1. V gave up 4 bases and J gave up 3 bases; unmatched junction bases: 8. The CDR3 loop spans 15 amino acids. CDR1 is SGHDT and CDR2 is YYEEEE in the germline V gene. The CDR3 nucleotides read TGTGCCAGCAGCGCTCCGGGACAGGGATTCTACGAGCAGTACTTC. Protein: CASSAPGQGFYEQYF.

J is TRBJ2-1 and V is TRBV29-1; 8 bases line up with TRBD1. CDR3 length: 11 amino acids. Unmatched junction bases numbered 7, after V lost 5 bases and J lost 13 bases. Germline values: CDR1 SQVTM, CDR2 ANQGSEA. As DNA, the CDR3 is TGCAGCGTTTCTCAGGGGGCGCGACAGTTCTTC. Translating it yields CSVSQGARQFF.

The chain joins TRBV29-1 to TRBJ1-4, with 9 bases aligning to TRBD1. Per germline, CDR1 SQVTM and CDR2 ANQGSEA. V was clipped by 4 bases and J by 6 bases; unmatched bases: 3. CDR3 size: 13 residues. In DNA form, the CDR3 reads TGCAGCGTTGTCCGGGACAGGGATGAAAAACTGTTTTTT. Translation: CSVVRDRDEKLFF.

The chain uses TRBV18 and TRBJ1-1, with D possibly being TRBD1 (6 bases). CDR1 is KGHSH, CDR2 LQKENI, per germline. The V end lost 6 bases, the J end lost 1 base, and 21 bases lay between the germline ends. The CDR3 is made up of 17 amino acids. For the CDR3, the DNA is TGTGCCAGCTCCCCTATGGGAACAGGGAGTCCGAACACTGAAGCTTTCTTT. Amino acid sequence: CASSPMGTGSPNTEAFF.

This clone has a handful of counts. The rearrangement joins TRBV3-1 (or the pseudogene TRBV3-2) to TRBJ1-1; a possible D gene is TRBD1 (5 bases). The germline V gene has CDR1 LGHDT and CDR2 YNNKEL (reference sequence). The CDR3 is made up of 13 amino acids. V was cut by 3 bases and J by 6 bases, with 11 bases left in between. The CDR3 DNA is TGTGCCAGCAGCCAGGGGGGGATAGCTGAAGCTTTCTTT. Translation: CASSQGGIAEAFF.

The rearrangement uses TRBV7-3 and TRBJ2-7; perhaps TRBD2 as D (6 bases). Germline V CDR1 and CDR2: SGHTA, FQGTGA. V lost 3 bases, J lost 2 bases, and 14 bases lay in between. This CDR3 comprises 15 residues. The CDR3 DNA follows: TGTGCCAGCAGCTTCTACCCCGGGGGAACCTACGAGCAGTACTTC. Residues: CASSFYPGGTYEQYF.

The chain joins TRBV27 to TRBJ2-2; D gene uncertain. CDR1 and CDR2 from the germline V gene are MNHEY and SMNVEV (reference sequence). The CDR3 is 16 amino acids. The V end was cut by 4 bases, the J end by 0 bases, with 12 bases between. CDR3 protein: CASSSPRHSNTGELFF. The CDR3 nucleotides read TGTGCCAGCAGTTCCCCCAGGCATTCGAACACCGGGGAGCTGTTTTTT.

The rearrangement joins TRBV28 to TRBJ2-7, with a possible D match to TRBD1 (6 bases). The CDR3 is made up of 14 amino acids. Trimming took off 6 bases at V and 9 bases at J, with 21 bases between the two ends. Germline CDR1 is MDHEN and CDR2 is SYDVKM. The CDR3 DNA sequence: TGTGCCAGCAGCTGGGGGACACTTGTTTCTGGGCAGTACTTC. It yields the protein CASSWGTLVSGQYF.

This clone showed up just a few times. The chain couples TRBV4-3 to TRBJ2-2, with 10 bases aligning to TRBD2. The V gene end was trimmed by 0 bases and the J gene end by 4 bases; junction bases not matched to a gene: 11. The germline CDR1 and CDR2 sequences are LGHNA and YSLEER. The CDR3 totals 19 residues. The CDR3 region is CASSQDRLAGLGGTGELFF. For the CDR3, the DNA is TGCGCCAGCAGCCAAGATAGACTAGCGGGTCTAGGGGGCACCGGGGAGCTGTTTTTT.

The rearrangement uses TRBV4-2 and TRBJ1-4; 11 bases match TRBD1. CDR1 and CDR2 from the germline V gene are LGHNA and YNFKEQ. Trimming removed 3 bases from V and 6 bases from J; junction bases left unmatched: 3. The CDR3 has 15 residues. The CDR3 spells CASSQAGQGDEKLFF. DNA for the CDR3: TGTGCCAGCAGCCAGGCGGGACAGGGGGATGAAAAACTGTTTTTT.

The chain employs TRBV5-1 and TRBJ2-7, with 13 bases lining up with TRBD2. Germline V gene sequence: CDR1 SGHRS, CDR2 YFSETQ. The CDR3 length is 16 residues. J was trimmed by 0 bases and V by 4 bases; bases with no gene match: 4. CDR3 region: CASSHGTSGNSYEQYF. The CDR3, as DNA: TGCGCCAGCAGCCACGGGACTAGCGGGAACTCCTACGAGCAGTACTTC.

The chain couples TRBV28 to TRBJ1-2; 10 bases fit TRBD1. The V segment lost 6 bases and the J segment 6 bases; nucleotides outside the gene matches: 7. Germline CDR1 and CDR2: MDHEN and SYDVKM. The CDR3 spans 14 residues. The CDR3 coding sequence is TGTGCCAGCAGGTTTCGGACAGGGGGTCATGGCTACACCTTC. It is translated as CASRFRTGGHGYTF.

The chain combines TRBV24-1 with TRBJ1-4; D remains unclear. CDR3 length equals 13 residues. Germline V gene lookup returns CDR1 KGHDR and CDR2 SFDVKD. Trimming cost V 6 bases and J 6 bases, with 10 bases left between them. The CDR3 DNA reads as TGTGCCACCAGTCTAGGCGGGGATGAAAAACTGTTTTTT. Its protein is CATSLGGDEKLFF.

The chain recombines TRBV4-1 with TRBJ2-1; 10 bases fit TRBD1. V dropped 4 bases and J dropped 7; count of bases not matched to a gene: 4. CDR1 and CDR2 from the germline V gene are MGHRA and YSYEKL. The CDR3 sequence is 14 residues long. The DNA of the CDR3 is TGCGCCAGCAGCCCTGGGACAGGGGTAAATGAGCAGTTCTTC. Its protein product is CASSPGTGVNEQFF.

This clone occurred a few times. The chain joins TRBV19 to TRBJ1-1, with 7 bases aligning to TRBD1. Germline V lookup: CDR1 LNHDA, CDR2 SQIVND (reference sequence). V shed 7 bases and J 1 base; nucleotides not matched to a gene: 9. The CDR3 covers 15 residues. Here the CDR3 reads CASMPRDRPNTEAFF. The DNA of the CDR3 is TGTGCCAGTATGCCCCGGGACAGACCGAACACTGAAGCTTTCTTT.

This clone was seen a handful of times. This chain connects TRBV2 to TRBJ1-3; the D gene is possibly TRBD1 (5 bases). Looked up from germline, CDR1 is SNHLY and CDR2 is FYNNEI. Trimming cost V 6 bases and J 0 bases, with 9 bases left between them. The CDR3 runs 14 residues. CDR3 sequence (DNA): TGTGCCAGCAGACTTGACAGCTCTGGAAACACCATATATTTT. It translates to CASRLDSSGNTIYF.

The J gene is TRBJ2-1, the V gene TRBV12-5; 7 nucleotides agree with TRBD2. Germline V gene sequence: CDR1 LGHNT, CDR2 FRNRAP. CDR3 length: 18 residues. Trimming at V came to 6 bases and at J to 9 bases, leaving 23 bases not matched to a gene. DNA of the CDR3: TGTGCTAGTGGCATACGGGTAGTGGGAGGGCCGGTTTTTACTGAGCAGTTCTTC. Its translation: CASGIRVVGGPVFTEQFF.

The rearrangement uses TRBV18 and TRBJ1-3, with a possible D match to TRBD1 (5 bases). The CDR3 extends over 13 amino acids. Germline assignment: CDR1 KGHSH and CDR2 LQKENI. The V end was cut by 9 bases, the J end by 2 bases, with 11 bases between. The CDR3 nucleotides are TGTGCCAGTAAGCGGGGGACTGGAAACACCATATATTTT. Translated: CASKRGTGNTIYF.

The V call is TRBV14, the J call TRBJ2-5, with TRBD1 matching over 7 bases. The J segment lost 1 base and the V segment lost 3 bases, leaving 2 bases of the junction unmatched. Germline values: CDR1 SGHDN, CDR2 FVKESK. CDR3 size: 14 residues. CDR3 nucleotide sequence: TGTGCCAGCAGCCAGGGACAGTTCCAAGAGACCCAGTACTTC. This translates into CASSQGQFQETQYF. Full variable domain (missing parts from reference TRBV14 and TRBJ2-5): EAGVTQFPSHSVIEKGQTVTLRCDPISGHDNLYWYRRVMGKEIKFLLHFVKESKQDESGMPNNRFLAERTGGTYSTLKVQPAELEDSGVYFCASSQGQFQETQYFGPGTRLLVL.

This CDR3 reads CASRLSRANTGELFF. CDR3 nucleotide sequence: TGTGCCAGCAGGTTATCTCGGGCGAACACCGGGGAGCTGTTTTTT. The V call is TRBV11-2, the J call TRBJ2-2; D gene ambiguous. CDR3 length: 15 amino acids. Germline V gives CDR1 SGHAT, CDR2 FQNNGV. V lost 6 bases and J lost 0, with 11 bases in between.

V and J are TRBV27 and TRBJ1-2, with 8 bases identical to TRBD1. V was clipped by 3 bases and J by 3 bases; unmatched bases: 9. Germline V gives CDR1 MNHEY, CDR2 SMNVEV (reference sequence). The CDR3 loop spans 16 amino acids. CDR3 DNA: TGTGCCAGCAGTTTGACGACAGGGGCTAAGTACTATGGCTACACCTTC. Amino acid sequence: CASSLTTGAKYYGYTF.

This clone has just one count. The rearrangement uses TRBV7-3 and TRBJ2-1, with 8 bases aligning to TRBD2. The J segment lost 6 bases and the V segment lost 0 bases, leaving 4 bases of the junction unmatched. Germline CDR1 and CDR2: SGHTA and FQGTGA. The CDR3 has 15 amino acids. Here the CDR3 reads CASSLTVAGINEQFF. The CDR3 DNA reads as TGTGCCAGCAGCTTAACAGTAGCGGGAATCAATGAGCAGTTCTTC.

This chain joins TRBV7-2 and TRBJ2-7, with 8 bases that match TRBD1. This CDR3 contains 15 residues. V lost 4 bases, J lost 3 bases, and 8 bases stayed unmatched. Germline loops: CDR1 SGHTA, CDR2 FQGNSA. The CDR3 nucleotides read TGTGCCAGCAGCTCCCGGGACAGGCTAGTCTACGAGCAGTACTTC. Translation gives CASSSRDRLVYEQYF. Full variable domain (remainder filled in from reference TRBV7-2 and TRBJ2-7): GAGVSQSPSNKVTEKGKDVELRCDPISGHTALYWYRQSLGQGLEFLIYFQGNSAPDKSGLPSDRFSAERTGGSVSTLTIQRTQQEDSAVYLCASSSRDRLVYEQYFGPGTRLTVT.

The V gene is TRBV21-1, the J gene TRBJ2-7; no DNA check was done on the table's D call, TRBD1. TRBV21-1 is described as a pseudogene. The length of the CDR3 is 16 residues. CDR3 sequence: CASSKALWTGVWEQYF. The CDR3 DNA reads TGTGCCAGCAGCAAAGCGCTTTGGACAGGGGTCTGGGAGCAGTACTTC.

The chain recombines TRBV6-5 with TRBJ1-2, with D perhaps matching TRBD1 (5 bases). V lost 7 bases, J lost 4 bases, and 16 bases lay in between. The CDR3 runs 14 residues. Looked up from germline, CDR1 is MNHEY and CDR2 is SVGAGI. CDR3 in DNA: TGTGCCAGCACTCAGTCGGGGGTTGGCTATGGCTACACCTTC. Protein sequence: CASTQSGVGYGYTF.